Listed here are 4 T cell receptor beta chains from one sample, sequenced in a study of cytomegalovirus exposure and HLA in healthy donors. Use of 60 Vbeta and 13 Jbeta primers characterized the PCR. Assay: immunoSEQ multiplex PCR; the TCRdb copy retains only in-frame clones and omits some. The sample lists 120,000 or so clones, more than 15% occurring once. Sequencing was done on a sample of PBMCs. The receptors were sampled from a female donor in good health and CMV-seropositive.

The V gene is TRBV4-2, the J gene TRBJ2-1; 9 positions agree with TRBD2. The CDR3 totals 15 residues. From germline, CDR1 is LGHNA and CDR2 YNFKEQ. The junction had 8 bases not matched to a gene; V was cut back by 4 bases and J by 7 bases. CDR3 DNA: TGTGCCAGCAGCCTAGGCGGGGGGGCAATAAATGAGCAGTTCTTC. Encoded protein: CASSLGGGAINEQFF.

J is TRBJ2-2 and V is TRBV11-3, with unresolved D. In germline, CDR1 is SGHNT, CDR2 YENEEA. Trimming shortened V by 0 bases and J by 6 bases, and 8 bases separated the two germline ends. The CDR3 consists of 14 residues. In DNA, the CDR3 is TGTGCCAGCAGCTTAGATCTCTTGTCCGGGGAGCTGTTTTTT. This encodes CASSLDLLSGELFF.

The sample holds a few counts of this clone. The chain links TRBV2 to TRBJ1-2; no reliable D call. V shed 2 bases and J shed 4 bases, with 5 bases lying between them. The germline gives CDR1 SNHLY, CDR2 FYNNEI. The CDR3 consists of 12 residues. This CDR3 is CASSENSYGYTF. CDR3 DNA: TGTGCCAGCAGTGAAAACAGCTATGGCTACACCTTC.

This clone was detected only a few times. V and J are TRBV28 and TRBJ2-5, with D perhaps matching TRBD2 (7 bases). Germline CDR1 reads MDHEN; CDR2 reads SYDVKM. V lost 4 bases and J 5 bases, leaving 23 bases between the germline ends. The CDR3 has 17 amino acids. This chain's CDR3 is CASSSYLYGGAGETQYF. In DNA, the CDR3 is TGTGCCAGCAGTTCATACTTATATGGGGGGGCAGGGGAGACCCAGTACTTC.